These 10 T cell receptor beta chains were sequenced from one sample in a study of cytomegalovirus exposure and HLA in healthy donors. Amplification used 60 Vbeta primers and 13 Jbeta primers. The protocol was immunoSEQ multiplex PCR, while the TCRdb copy is restricted to in-frame clones and leaves out a portion. The data show some 190,000 clones, with approximately 80% seen just once and approximately 1.2% held by the top ten. Sequenced input: PBMCs. The source of these receptors is a boy younger than 10 in good health and CMV-seronegative.

The genes are TRBV7-9 and TRBJ1-6, with D tentatively TRBD1 (5 bases). CDR3 size: 15 residues. Trimming stripped 1 base from V and 6 bases from J, with 10 bases between. Germline V gene data show CDR1 as SEHNR and CDR2 as FQNEAQ (reference sequence). CDR3 protein: CASSLVGRVNSPLHF. CDR3 in DNA: TGTGCCAGCAGCTTAGTCGGCAGGGTTAATTCACCCCTCCACTTT.

V is TRBV10-1 and J is TRBJ2-1; 8 bases match TRBD2. V was pared by 6 bases and J by 2 bases, with 6 bases of the junction left unmatched. Germline CDR1 reads WNHNN; CDR2 reads SYGVQD (reference sequence). The CDR3 length is 15 residues. The CDR3 spells CASSKSGGPYNEQFF. The CDR3 DNA is TGCGCCAGCAGCAAGAGCGGGGGTCCCTACAATGAGCAGTTCTTC.

The chain uses TRBV4-2 and TRBJ2-3, with 8 nucleotides matching TRBD2. CDR1 LGHNA and CDR2 YNFKEQ come from the germline V gene. Trimming took 3 bases from V and 2 from J; bases not matched to a gene: 10. This CDR3 is built from 17 residues. The CDR3: CASSQGRREGPTDTQYF. The CDR3 DNA follows: TGTGCCAGCAGCCAGGGTCGACGGGAGGGCCCCACAGATACGCAGTATTTT.

The chain is built from TRBV7-7 and TRBJ1-2, with 7 bases that match TRBD1. Germline trimming cut 5 bases from V and 4 bases from J; bases unmatched to any gene: 7. Germline CDR1 SSHAT, CDR2 FNYEAQ (reference sequence). CDR3 length: 14 residues. This CDR3 is CASSPTGFTYGYTF. CDR3 in DNA: TGTGCCAGCAGCCCGACAGGGTTTACCTATGGCTACACCTTC.

The chain has TRBV6-5 and TRBJ1-2; possibly TRBD1 for D (6 bases). The V and J ends lost 6 bases and 7 bases respectively, with 18 bases between them. CDR3 length: 14 residues. The V gene's germline CDR1 is MNHEY and CDR2 SVGAGI. CDR3 sequence reads: CASRSGGRGFGYTF. For the CDR3, the DNA is TGTGCCAGCAGATCGGGGGGCAGGGGATTTGGCTACACCTTC.

This chain connects TRBV19 to TRBJ2-1, with 9 bases aligning to TRBD2. The CDR3 contains 15 residues. V gave up 3 bases and J gave up 8 bases; unmatched junction bases: 8. CDR1 LNHDA and CDR2 SQIVND come from the germline V gene (reference sequence). CDR3 residues: CASSILAGVWDEQFF. The CDR3 coding sequence is TGTGCCAGTAGTATCTTAGCGGGAGTGTGGGATGAGCAGTTCTTC.

This chain links TRBV5-4 with TRBJ1-1, with TRBD1 matching 8 bases. Trimming cost V 2 bases and J 1 base; bases outside gene matches: 4. The CDR3 totals 15 residues. Germline CDR1 SGHNT, CDR2 YYREEE (reference sequence). The CDR3 nucleotides are TGTGCCAGCAGCTTATCAGGGGGCCAGAACACTGAAGCTTTCTTT. It yields the protein CASSLSGGQNTEAFF.

The chain combines TRBV30 with TRBJ1-6; no firm D call. The V end was cut by 2 bases, the J end by 5 bases, with 7 bases between. Germline V gene data show CDR1 as GTSNPN and CDR2 as SVGIG (reference sequence). The CDR3 is 13 residues long. The CDR3 sequence is CAWSSGDNSPLHF. CDR3 DNA: TGTGCCTGGAGTTCCGGGGATAATTCACCCCTCCACTTT.

The rearrangement uses TRBV14 and TRBJ1-1; tentatively, D is TRBD1 (6 bases). This CDR3 spans 13 amino acids. V lost 6 bases and J lost 0, with 8 bases in between. CDR1 and CDR2 from the germline V gene are SGHDN and FVKESK. The CDR3 loop reads CASRQGLNTEAFF. The CDR3 DNA sequence: TGTGCCAGCAGACAGGGCTTGAACACTGAAGCTTTCTTT.

The chain joins TRBV6-1 to TRBJ2-3; 8 bases align to TRBD2. The CDR3 runs to 15 residues. CDR1 is MNHNS, CDR2 SASEGT, per germline. V lost 6 bases to trimming and J lost 2 bases; unmatched junction nucleotides: 7. The CDR3 spells CASRVGLAPTDTQYF. CDR3 bases: TGTGCCAGCAGGGTTGGACTAGCCCCCACAGATACGCAGTATTTT.